Listed here are 14 T cell receptor beta chains from one sample, sequenced in a study of T cells after yellow fever vaccination. In TCRdb, the 5' RACE reads were re-called with MiXCR into one record per CDR3 protein. The sample lists roughly 300,000 distinct CDR3 sequences, 6.8% seen once, with 18% in the top ten. This sample comprised PBMCs, obtained more than 40 days after the first yellow fever vaccination. Receptor source: a man younger than 35 who received the YFV17D yellow fever vaccine.

This clonotype was picked up a small number of times. An end of the junction does not agree with germline; a read error may underlie this. V is TRBV7-7 and J is TRBJ2-3, with D perhaps matching TRBD1 (6 bases). Per the germline V gene, CDR1 is SSHAT and CDR2 is FNYEAQ (reference sequence). The CDR3 spans 16 residues. CDR3 sequence (DNA): TGTGCTAGCAGCTCGGGTGGCGCAGGGGTAGCAGATACGCAGTATTTT. The encoded protein is CASSSGGAGVADTQYF.

Only a few counts were recorded for this clonotype. The J gene is TRBJ2-7, the V gene TRBV6-1, with TRBD1 as a possible D gene (6 bases). The CDR3 has 13 amino acids. Germline V gene data show CDR1 as MNHNS and CDR2 as SASEGT. V dropped 5 bases and J dropped 1 base, with 9 bases sitting between them. In DNA form, the CDR3 reads TGTGCCAGCAGTCTCGGACAGTCCTACGAGCAGTACGTC. Amino acid sequence: CASSLGQSYEQYV.

This clonotype was found many times. V gene TRBV12-3 or TRBV12-4 combines with J gene TRBJ2-7; the D is unclear. The ends were cut back, 3 bases at V and 6 bases at J, with 6 bases in the middle. The CDR3 runs 11 residues. The CDR3 DNA reads TGTGCCAGCAGTTTTCTGGCCGAGCAGTACTTC. Amino acid sequence: CASSFLAEQYF.

The CDR3 sequence: CASSLVPEVNTEAFF. The CDR3 nucleotides read TGTGCCAGCAGCTTAGTGCCGGAGGTCAACACTGAAGCTTTCTTT. The V and J genes are TRBV7-2 and TRBJ1-1; D gene uncertain. V dropped 1 base and J dropped 2 bases, with 11 bases sitting between them. Looked up from germline, CDR1 is SGHTA and CDR2 is FQGNSA. CDR3 length: 15 amino acids.

This clonotype was observed a few times. V gene TRBV5-1 combines with J gene TRBJ1-1; no firm D call. V was clipped by 4 bases and J by 6 bases, with 13 bases between them. The CDR3 spans 13 residues. The germline V gene encodes CDR1 SGHRS and CDR2 YFSETQ. The CDR3 region is CASSPEGGSEAFF. The CDR3 coding sequence is TGCGCCAGCAGCCCCGAGGGAGGGTCTGAAGCTTTCTTT.

This clonotype was detected a few times. V gene TRBV20-1 combines with J gene TRBJ2-3; D is undetermined. The CDR3 loop spans 12 amino acids. Germline V gene data show CDR1 as DFQATT and CDR2 as SNEGSKA (reference sequence). Trimming stripped 0 bases from V and 8 bases from J, with 9 bases between. This CDR3 reads CSAREVFRTQYF. The CDR3 nucleotides are TGCAGTGCTAGAGAAGTCTTCCGTACGCAGTATTTT.

The V gene is TRBV15, the J gene TRBJ1-3; 8 bases are a match to TRBD1. CDR1 is LNHNV and CDR2 is YYDKDF in the germline V gene (reference sequence). Losses at the gene ends were 3 bases for V and 0 bases for J; bases not matched to a gene: 1. The CDR3 contains 15 residues. The CDR3 loop is CATSSRGLSGNTIYF. In DNA form, the CDR3 reads TGTGCCACCAGCAGCAGGGGGCTCTCTGGAAACACCATATATTTT.

There are a few counts of this clonotype. The CDR3 protein is CATKVGTSGIRETQYF. As DNA, the CDR3 is TGTGCCACCAAGGTTGGCACTTCAGGGATACGAGAGACCCAGTACTTC. The J gene is TRBJ2-5, the V gene TRBV15, with TRBD1 as a possible D gene (5 bases). Trimming cost V 7 bases and J 4 bases, with 22 bases left between them. The length of the CDR3 is 16 residues. Germline V gene sequence: CDR1 LNHNV, CDR2 YYDKDF (reference sequence). Variable domain in full (rest from reference TRBV15 and TRBJ2-5): DAMVIQNPRYQVTQFGKPVTLSCSQTLNHNVMYWYQQKSSQAPKLLFHYYDKDFNNEADTPDNFQSRRPNTSFCFLDIRSPGLGDTAMYLCATKVGTSGIRETQYFGPGTRLLVL.

The table lists this clonotype with a few counts. V usage is TRBV12-3 or TRBV12-4 and J usage is TRBJ2-5, with no clear D. Trimming took 2 bases from V and 4 from J, leaving 14 bases between them. The CDR3 is 15 amino acids. The CDR3 coding sequence is TGTGCCAGCAGTTTAAAGCGTTGGAACCTAGAGACCCAGTACTTC. Residues: CASSLKRWNLETQYF.

The rearrangement links TRBV6-5 to TRBJ1-6; 9 positions match TRBD1. The CDR3 is 16 amino acids. Germline loops: CDR1 MNHEY, CDR2 SVGAGI. Trimming took 0 bases from V and 11 from J; bases not matched to a gene: 8. The CDR3 spells CASSYSIGTGQTPLHF. The CDR3, as DNA: TGTGCCAGCAGTTACTCGATAGGGACAGGGCAGACACCCCTCCACTTT.

This clonotype was seen at least ten times. The genes are TRBV12-3 or TRBV12-4 and TRBJ2-3; 8 bases map to TRBD2. The ends lost 6 bases at V and 6 bases at J; junction bases unmatched: 14. The CDR3 is 16 amino acids. The CDR3 spells CASSYWGSGGMDTQYF. The DNA of the CDR3 is TGTGCCAGCAGCTACTGGGGGAGCGGGGGTATGGATACGCAGTATTTT.

The V and J genes are TRBV18 and TRBJ2-1, with D perhaps assigned TRBD1 or TRBD2 (5 bases each). The CDR3 totals 15 residues. Trimming took off 3 bases at V and 8 bases at J, with 17 bases between the two ends. From germline, CDR1 is KGHSH and CDR2 LQKENI. The DNA for the CDR3 is TGTGCCAGCTCACCCCCCGGGACCACAGTCGATGAGCAGTTCTTC. Protein product: CASSPPGTTVDEQFF. Full variable domain (outside the CDR3, taken from reference TRBV18 and TRBJ2-1): NAGVMQNPRHLVRRRGQEARLRCSPMKGHSHVYWYRQLPEEGLKFMVYLQKENIIDESGMPKERFSAEFPKEGPSILRIQQVVRGDSAAYFCASSPPGTTVDEQFFGPGTRLTVL.

J is TRBJ2-3 and V is TRBV4-1; no clear D gene. The CDR3 runs to 13 residues. V lost 1 base, J lost 6 bases, and 8 bases lay in between. The germline V gene encodes CDR1 MGHRA and CDR2 YSYEKL. The CDR3 DNA is TGCGCCAGCAGCCAAGGGGCGTCGGATACGCAGTATTTT. It specifies CASSQGASDTQYF.

This clonotype has just a few counts. This rearrangement joins TRBV3-1 to TRBJ2-2; the match to TRBD2 covers 13 bases. CDR1 and CDR2 (germline): LGHDT, YNNKEL (reference sequence). With V trimmed by 3 bases and J by 9 bases, 4 bases remained unmatched. CDR3 size: 15 residues. Here the CDR3 reads CASSQGTSGVRELFF. The CDR3 DNA sequence: TGTGCCAGCAGCCAGGGGACTAGCGGGGTCCGGGAGCTGTTTTTT.